This entry is about one T cell receptor beta chain. The antigen is not known. The length of the CDR3 is 15 residues. V was clipped by 3 bases and J by 2 bases; unmatched bases: 4. Germline CDR1 MDHEN, CDR2 SYDVKM. TCRdb passed the reads through MiXCR, listing each CDR3 protein once. The table records about 51,000 distinct CDR3 sequences, over 15% of them present only once. These data are taken from a study of T cell repertoires in cytomegalovirus infection. Study observations and caveats: Summed public TCR beta family frequency identified CMV carriers bearing the relevant HLA.

The chain is built from TRBV28 and TRBJ2-3, with TRBD2 matching 8 bases. The sequences come from CD8+ T cells from cultured PBMCs, collected from culture after CMV antigen stimulation. The TCR sequence derives from a human donor in good health (CMV status not recorded). Some clones in this sample may be carry-over from other donors' samples. The CDR3 DNA sequence: TGTGCCAGCAGTTTCACCGGGAGGGACACAGATACGCAGTATTTT. Translating it yields CASSFTGRDTDTQYF.